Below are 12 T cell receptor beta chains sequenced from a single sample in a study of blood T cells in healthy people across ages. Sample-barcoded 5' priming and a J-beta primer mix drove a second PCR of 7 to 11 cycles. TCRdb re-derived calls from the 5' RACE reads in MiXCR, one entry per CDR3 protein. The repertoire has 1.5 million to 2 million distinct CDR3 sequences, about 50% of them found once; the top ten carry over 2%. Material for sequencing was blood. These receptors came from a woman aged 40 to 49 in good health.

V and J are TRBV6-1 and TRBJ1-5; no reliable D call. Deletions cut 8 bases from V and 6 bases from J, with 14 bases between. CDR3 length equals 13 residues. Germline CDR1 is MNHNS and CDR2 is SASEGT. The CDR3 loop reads CASRREWSQPQHF. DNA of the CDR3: TGTGCCAGCCGGAGGGAATGGAGTCAGCCCCAGCATTTT.

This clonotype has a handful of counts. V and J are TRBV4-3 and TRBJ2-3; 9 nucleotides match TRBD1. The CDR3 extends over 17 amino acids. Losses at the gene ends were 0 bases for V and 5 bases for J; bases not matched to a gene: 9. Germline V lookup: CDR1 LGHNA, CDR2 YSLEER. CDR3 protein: CASSQDRRDRDLDTQYF. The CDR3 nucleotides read TGCGCCAGCAGCCAAGACCGCCGGGACAGGGACCTAGATACGCAGTATTTT.

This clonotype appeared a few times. For the CDR3, the DNA is TGTGCCAGCAGCTTAGGGGGAGGACAGGTCTATGGCTACACCTTC. It is translated as CASSLGGGQVYGYTF. The chain has TRBV7-2 and TRBJ1-2, with 7 bases lining up with TRBD1. The J segment lost 4 bases and the V segment lost 1 base, leaving 6 bases of the junction unmatched. The CDR3 has 15 residues. Germline-derived CDR1 and CDR2 are SGHTA and FQGNSA.

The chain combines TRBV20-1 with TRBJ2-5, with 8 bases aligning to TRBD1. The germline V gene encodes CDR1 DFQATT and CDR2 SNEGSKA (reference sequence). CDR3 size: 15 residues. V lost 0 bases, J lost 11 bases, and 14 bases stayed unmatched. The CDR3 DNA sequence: TGCAGTGCTAGAGATCCAGCTCAGGGGGCTCGAGAGCAGTACTTC. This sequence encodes CSARDPAQGAREQYF.

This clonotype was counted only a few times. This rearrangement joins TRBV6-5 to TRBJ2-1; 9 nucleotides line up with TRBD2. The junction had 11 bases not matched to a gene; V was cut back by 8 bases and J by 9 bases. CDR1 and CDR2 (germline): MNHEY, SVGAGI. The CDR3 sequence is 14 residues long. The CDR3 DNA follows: TGTGCCAGCGGTGACGGCGGGGGGGCCGGTGAGCAGTTCTTC. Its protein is CASGDGGGAGEQFF.

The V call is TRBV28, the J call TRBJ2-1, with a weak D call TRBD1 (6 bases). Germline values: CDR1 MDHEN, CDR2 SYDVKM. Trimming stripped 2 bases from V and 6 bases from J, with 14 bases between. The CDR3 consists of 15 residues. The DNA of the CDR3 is TGTGCCAGCAGTTTAATACAGGGTCGGGTCAATGAGCAGTTCTTC. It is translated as CASSLIQGRVNEQFF.

The chain's CDR3 is CSARDLRWGRGETQYF. For the CDR3, the DNA is TGCAGTGCTAGAGATTTGCGGTGGGGCAGGGGGGAGACCCAGTACTTC. The rearrangement joins TRBV20-1 to TRBJ2-5; 7 nucleotides line up with TRBD1. Looked up from germline, CDR1 is DFQATT and CDR2 is SNEGSKA (reference sequence). With V trimmed by 0 bases and J by 5 bases, 12 bases remained unmatched. This CDR3 has 16 amino acids.

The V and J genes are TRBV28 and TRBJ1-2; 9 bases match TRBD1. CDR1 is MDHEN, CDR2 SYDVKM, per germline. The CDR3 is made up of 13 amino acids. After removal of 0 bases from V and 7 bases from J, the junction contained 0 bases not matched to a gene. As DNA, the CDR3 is TGTGCCAGCAGTTTATGGGGACAGGGTGGCTACACCTTC. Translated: CASSLWGQGGYTF.

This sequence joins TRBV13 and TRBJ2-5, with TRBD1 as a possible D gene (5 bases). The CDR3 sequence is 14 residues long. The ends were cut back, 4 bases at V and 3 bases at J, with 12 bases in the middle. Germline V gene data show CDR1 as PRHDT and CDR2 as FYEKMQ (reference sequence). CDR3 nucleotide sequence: TGTGCCAGCAGCTCAGACCCAGGGAAAGAGACCCAGTACTTC. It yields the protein CASSSDPGKETQYF. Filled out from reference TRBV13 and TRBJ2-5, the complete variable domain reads AAGVIQSPRHLIKEKRETATLKCYPIPRHDTVYWYQQGPGQDPQFLISFYEKMQSDKGSIPDRFSAQQFSDYHSELNMSSLELGDSALYFCASSSDPGKETQYFGPGTRLLVL.

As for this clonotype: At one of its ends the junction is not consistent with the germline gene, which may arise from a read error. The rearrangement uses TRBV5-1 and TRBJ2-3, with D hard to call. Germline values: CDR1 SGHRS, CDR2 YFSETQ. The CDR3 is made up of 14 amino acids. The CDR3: CASSFGSGTDTQYF. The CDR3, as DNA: TGTGCCAGCAGTTTTGGATCCGGCACAGATACGCAGTATTTT.

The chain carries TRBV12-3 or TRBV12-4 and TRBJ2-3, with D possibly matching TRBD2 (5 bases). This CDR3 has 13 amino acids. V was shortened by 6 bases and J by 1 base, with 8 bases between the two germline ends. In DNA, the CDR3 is TGTGCCAGCAGACGAGCGGGCACAGATACGCAGTATTTT. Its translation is CASRRAGTDTQYF.

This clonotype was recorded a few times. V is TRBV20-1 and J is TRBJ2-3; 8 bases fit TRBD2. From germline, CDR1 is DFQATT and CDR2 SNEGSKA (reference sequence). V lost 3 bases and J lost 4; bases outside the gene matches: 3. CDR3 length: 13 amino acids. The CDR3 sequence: CSASGGVPDTQYF. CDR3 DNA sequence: TGCAGTGCTAGCGGGGGGGTACCAGATACGCAGTATTTT.